These 27 T cell receptor beta chains were all obtained from the same sample, sequenced in a study of shared clonotypes between healthy human individuals (dated by TCRdb to 2018 to 2021). The method behind the library was the immunoSEQ multiplex PCR assay. In its TCRdb copy, this immuneACCESS table keeps in-frame sequences only and misses some clones. Where compared with another copy, unresolved V genes explain less than half of these, and the others have no known cause. The sample table contains roughly 570,000 clones; only one count was recorded for roughly 98% of them. The biggest ten clones account for 0.25% to 0.35% of the sample. CD8 naive samples were obtained by positive selection for CCR7 among CD45RO-negative cells, yielding a CD45RA+CCR7+ population from which TemRA cells were excluded. Specimen: naive CD8+ T cells sorted from blood. The label giving this sample's cell subset or site can be read as: CD45RA+CCR7+. Source of these receptors: a man aged 25 to 40 in good health.

V gene TRBV27 combines with J gene TRBJ2-3; 10 nucleotides match TRBD2. This CDR3 is 14 amino acids long. The V segment lost 10 bases and the J segment 4 bases; nucleotides outside the gene matches: 8. Per germline, CDR1 MNHEY and CDR2 SMNVEV (reference sequence). The CDR3 DNA reads TGTGCCACGAAGCGGGAGGGTGTCCCAGATACGCAGTATTTT. Its protein product is CATKREGVPDTQYF.

This chain uses TRBV4-3 with TRBJ2-7; possibly TRBD2 for D (5 bases). Germline V gives CDR1 LGHNA, CDR2 YSLEER. The CDR3 length is 15 residues. Trimming cost V 0 bases and J 6 bases, with 15 bases left between them. The CDR3 DNA reads as TGCGCCAGCAGCCAAGATTCAGGACTCTTGAGCGAGCAGTACTTC. Translating it yields CASSQDSGLLSEQYF.

For this clone: Other DNA variants within this sample encode the same CDR3. The V gene is TRBV7-9, the J gene TRBJ2-7; 9 positions agree with TRBD2. Looked up from germline, CDR1 is SEHNR and CDR2 is FQNEAQ (reference sequence). The CDR3 loop spans 13 amino acids. J lost 2 bases, V lost 9 bases, and 5 bases had no gene match. The CDR3 loop is CASSTSGPYEQYF. For the CDR3, the DNA is TGTGCCAGTTCGACTAGCGGACCCTACGAGCAGTACTTC.

V is TRBV29-1 and J is TRBJ2-7; the match to TRBD1 covers 8 bases. J was trimmed by 6 bases and V by 4 bases; bases with no gene match: 11. Germline V lookup: CDR1 SQVTM, CDR2 ANQGSEA. The CDR3 spans 14 residues. CDR3 amino acids: CSVAGTGGISEQYF. Here the CDR3 DNA reads TGCAGCGTTGCCGGGACAGGAGGAATAAGCGAGCAGTACTTC.

V is TRBV7-9 and J is TRBJ1-2; no clear D. The V gene's germline CDR1 is SEHNR and CDR2 FQNEAQ (reference sequence). CDR3 length equals 15 residues. Trimming pared 5 bases from V and 4 bases from J, leaving 17 bases between. For the CDR3, the DNA is TGTGCCAGCAGCATCCTCGGTGGAGTTCCCTATGGCTACACCTTC. It yields the protein CASSILGGVPYGYTF.

A single count supports this clone. J is TRBJ2-2 and V is TRBV7-6; D gene unclear. V was pared by 8 bases and J by 1 base, with 5 bases between. CDR1 SGHVS and CDR2 FNYEAQ come from the germline V gene. CDR3 size: 12 residues. This CDR3 reads CASLWNTGELFF. The CDR3 bases are TGTGCCAGCCTGTGGAACACCGGGGAGCTGTTTTTT.

This chain uses TRBV5-6 with TRBJ2-3, with D perhaps TRBD2 (6 bases). This CDR3 is 15 amino acids long. Germline values: CDR1 SGHDT, CDR2 YYEEEE. Trimming stripped 4 bases from V and 1 base from J, with 13 bases between. CDR3 amino acids: CASSPTPSGTDTQYF. CDR3 in DNA: TGTGCCAGCAGCCCTACTCCTAGCGGCACAGATACGCAGTATTTT.

V and J are TRBV11-2 and TRBJ1-4; unclear D gene. The germline CDR1 and CDR2 sequences are SGHAT and FQNNGV. Trimming took 2 bases from V and 8 from J, leaving 6 bases between them. The CDR3 consists of 12 residues. The CDR3 sequence is CASSLIGEKLFF. Written as DNA, the CDR3 is TGTGCCAGCAGCTTAATAGGGGAAAAACTGTTTTTT.

The gene calls are TRBV6-4 and TRBJ2-3; TRBD2 is a possible D gene (6 bases). V shed 4 bases and J shed 6 bases, with 17 bases lying between them. The CDR3 covers 15 residues. From germline, CDR1 is MRHNA and CDR2 SNTAGT. The CDR3 DNA sequence: TGTGCCAGCAGTGGAGGTGGGCTAGCGACGGATACGCAGTATTTT. It translates to CASSGGGLATDTQYF.

J is TRBJ1-1 and V is TRBV7-2; no definite D call. The length of the CDR3 is 13 residues. In germline, CDR1 is SGHTA, CDR2 FQGNSA. The V end lost 3 bases, the J end lost 4 bases, and 9 bases lay between the germline ends. The CDR3 spells CASSFQLSTEAFF. CDR3 in DNA: TGTGCCAGCAGCTTTCAATTGAGCACTGAAGCTTTCTTT. The full variable domain, with the rest looked up from reference TRBV7-2 and TRBJ1-1, is GAGVSQSPSNKVTEKGKDVELRCDPISGHTALYWYRQSLGQGLEFLIYFQGNSAPDKSGLPSDRFSAERTGGSVSTLTIQRTQQEDSAVYLCASSFQLSTEAFFGQGTRLTVV.

This clone came up once. The CDR3: CASSTRTSGRAHEQYF. CDR3 nucleotide sequence: TGTGCCAGCAGTACCCGGACTAGCGGGAGGGCCCACGAGCAGTACTTC. The chain is built from TRBV28 and TRBJ2-7; 15 nucleotides match TRBD2. Germline V gives CDR1 MDHEN, CDR2 SYDVKM. This CDR3 is 16 amino acids long. J lost 5 bases, V lost 5 bases, and 7 bases had no gene match.

The genes are TRBV13 and TRBJ1-1, with 7 bases identical to TRBD1. The V gene's germline CDR1 is PRHDT and CDR2 FYEKMQ (reference sequence). Trimming removed 9 bases from V and 0 bases from J; junction bases left unmatched: 10. The CDR3 extends over 15 amino acids. Here the CDR3 reads CASQQGLLMNTEAFF. DNA of the CDR3: TGTGCCAGTCAACAGGGGTTGTTGATGAACACTGAAGCTTTCTTT.

The chain employs TRBV4-1 and TRBJ2-7; 12 positions agree with TRBD2. Germline-derived CDR1 and CDR2 are MGHRA and YSYEKL. The CDR3 runs 15 residues. The V segment lost 0 bases and the J segment 6 bases; nucleotides outside the gene matches: 3. This CDR3 is CASSQDPSGRGEQYF. CDR3 nucleotide sequence: TGCGCCAGCAGCCAAGATCCTAGCGGGAGGGGCGAGCAGTACTTC.

This chain connects TRBV6-5 to TRBJ1-4, with a possible D match to TRBD1 (5 bases). Per germline, CDR1 MNHEY and CDR2 SVGAGI. The CDR3 has 14 amino acids. V shed 5 bases and J shed 7 bases, with 14 bases lying between them. CDR3 coding DNA: TGTGCCAGCAGTCCGGACATGCGGGGTGAAAAACTGTTTTTT. This codes for CASSPDMRGEKLFF.

This chain links TRBV28 with TRBJ2-3; 10 bases align to TRBD2. CDR3 length: 16 residues. Germline trimming cut 6 bases from V and 5 bases from J; bases unmatched to any gene: 11. The V gene's germline CDR1 is MDHEN and CDR2 SYDVKM. CDR3 in DNA: TGTGCCAGCAGAAGTCAGCGGGAGGGGACTGGAGATACGCAGTATTTT. It specifies CASRSQREGTGDTQYF.

This clone was seen only once. This sequence joins TRBV6-5 and TRBJ2-3; D possibly corresponds to TRBD2 (5 bases). The CDR3 has 13 residues. Germline V gene lookup returns CDR1 MNHEY and CDR2 SVGAGI. V lost 8 bases and J 6 bases, leaving 15 bases between the germline ends. The chain's CDR3 is CASELASGDTQYF. The CDR3 DNA is TGTGCCAGCGAGTTAGCGAGTGGCGATACGCAGTATTTT.

The V call is TRBV7-2, the J call TRBJ2-5, with 10 bases fitting TRBD1. Germline trimming cut 0 bases from V and 4 bases from J; bases unmatched to any gene: 2. Looked up from germline, CDR1 is SGHTA and CDR2 is FQGNSA. The CDR3 has 15 residues. The chain's CDR3 is CASSLADRGRETQYF. The DNA for the CDR3 is TGTGCCAGCAGCTTAGCTGACAGGGGGCGAGAGACCCAGTACTTC.

The chain combines TRBV12-2 with TRBJ1-2; the D segment call TRBD1 is taken from the table without a DNA check. TRBV12-2 is a known pseudogene. The CDR3 covers 12 residues. The DNA of the CDR3 is TGTGCAAACCTACAGGGGACCCATGGCTACACCTTC. This encodes CANLQGTHGYTF.

CDR3 sequence: CASSQLPVAGSYNEQFF. The DNA of the CDR3 is TGCGCCAGCAGCCAACTTCCTGTAGCGGGATCTTACAATGAGCAGTTCTTC. The chain joins TRBV4-1 to TRBJ2-1; 8 bases align to TRBD2. Looked up from germline, CDR1 is MGHRA and CDR2 is YSYEKL. This CDR3 is 17 amino acids long. With V trimmed by 2 bases and J by 4 bases, 10 bases remained unmatched.

The chain links TRBV5-5 to TRBJ1-2, with D unclear. Germline V gene data show CDR1 as SGHKS and CDR2 as YYEKEE (reference sequence). This CDR3 is 14 amino acids long. V gave up 0 bases and J gave up 2 bases, with 8 bases separating them. CDR3 sequence (DNA): TGTGCCAGCAGCTTGGATGCCAGCAACTATGGCTACACCTTC. It specifies CASSLDASNYGYTF.

The chain uses TRBV7-9 and TRBJ2-1; D assignment may be TRBD1 or TRBD2 (5 bases each). The V and J ends lost 3 bases and 5 bases respectively, with 17 bases between them. Germline V gene sequence: CDR1 SEHNR, CDR2 FQNEAQ (reference sequence). CDR3 size: 16 residues. The CDR3: CASSFPGTSVNNEQFF. As DNA, the CDR3 is TGTGCCAGCAGCTTCCCCGGGACGTCGGTAAACAATGAGCAGTTCTTC.

This chain links TRBV13 with TRBJ2-4; a possible D gene is TRBD2 (7 bases). Trimming left V 5 bases short and J 7 bases short, with 21 bases between. This CDR3 is built from 16 residues. Germline V lookup: CDR1 PRHDT, CDR2 FYEKMQ (reference sequence). CDR3 DNA sequence: TGTGCCAGCAGCCAACTTGGGGGGGCCGAAAGGAACATTCAGTACTTC. Protein product: CASSQLGGAERNIQYF.

V and J are TRBV4-1 and TRBJ2-7; D unresolved. The CDR3 runs 14 residues. Deletions cut 4 bases from V and 0 bases from J, with 10 bases between. Germline V gene lookup returns CDR1 MGHRA and CDR2 YSYEKL. The CDR3 spells CASSRVLSSYEQYF. CDR3 coding DNA: TGCGCCAGCAGCCGTGTATTGAGCTCCTACGAGCAGTACTTC.

This sequence joins TRBV7-2 and TRBJ1-1; unclear D gene. V gave up 3 bases and J gave up 3 bases, with 11 bases separating them. The CDR3 runs to 14 residues. Germline-derived CDR1 and CDR2 are SGHTA and FQGNSA. The CDR3 sequence is CASSLRGLDTEAFF. CDR3 sequence (DNA): TGTGCCAGCAGCTTGAGAGGGTTGGACACTGAAGCTTTCTTT.

V is TRBV30 and J is TRBJ2-7, with D maybe TRBD1 (5 bases). The CDR3 has 16 residues. V was cut by 4 bases and J by 2 bases, with 21 bases left in between. The germline V gene encodes CDR1 GTSNPN and CDR2 SVGIG (reference sequence). CDR3 DNA: TGTGCCTGGACCACAGGCGTGGGCAGGAATCCCTACGAGCAGTACTTC. Translated: CAWTTGVGRNPYEQYF.

V usage is TRBV11-2 and J usage is TRBJ2-1, with TRBD1 matching 11 bases. V shed 7 bases and J 4 bases; nucleotides not matched to a gene: 18. CDR3 length equals 19 residues. Germline-derived CDR1 and CDR2 are SGHAT and FQNNGV. This CDR3 is CASTPHGQGAFSAYNEQFF. CDR3 DNA: TGTGCCAGCACCCCACACGGACAGGGGGCTTTTTCAGCTTACAATGAGCAGTTCTTC.

This chain links TRBV7-9 with TRBJ1-5; D remains unclear. The V and J ends lost 1 base and 7 bases respectively, with 11 bases between them. This CDR3 has 14 amino acids. CDR1 and CDR2 (germline): SEHNR, FQNEAQ (reference sequence). CDR3 nucleotides: TGTGCCAGCAGCTTAGGAGTGACACTCCAGCCCCAGCATTTT. Its protein product is CASSLGVTLQPQHF. The variable domain in full, completed from reference TRBV7-9 and TRBJ1-5, reads DTGVSQNPRHKITKRGQNVTFRCDPISEHNRLYWYRQTLGQGPEFLTYFQNEAQLEKSRLLSDRFSAERPKGSFSTLEIQRTEQGDSAMYLCASSLGVTLQPQHFGDGTRLSIL.